This TCR beta chain is drawn from a study of blood T cells in healthy people across ages. For the study at large: Capturing about one barcoded beta molecule per two T cells was achieved by template switching.

Combining a sample-barcoded 5' primer with a J-beta primer mix, a second PCR ran for roughly 7 to 11 cycles. TCRdb ran MiXCR on the 5' RACE reads and lists one entry per CDR3 protein. This table holds more than 1,000,000 distinct CDR3 sequences, roughly 24% found once. Per the germline V gene, CDR1 is MGHRA and CDR2 is YSYEKL. The CDR3 loop spans 16 amino acids. Study-wide points: Measured against age, TCR beta diversity per million T cells decreased in a roughly linear manner.

Worth noting for this clonotype: The antigen is not known. The germline gene is not matched at one end of the junction; a read error may be the cause.

The sample was also linked to a second study, of T cells of mothers and their children. As reported in that work: A few healthy Caucasian mothers, along with their six children, were the donors.

The rearrangement uses TRBV4-1 and TRBJ2-1, with 11 positions matching TRBD2. The sample was blood. The receptor was derived from a girl aged 2 to 10 in good health. CDR3 coding DNA: TGCGCCAGCAGCCGGTATAGCGGGAGGGTAGAAAATGAGCGGTTCTTC. This sequence encodes CASSRYSGRVENERFF.